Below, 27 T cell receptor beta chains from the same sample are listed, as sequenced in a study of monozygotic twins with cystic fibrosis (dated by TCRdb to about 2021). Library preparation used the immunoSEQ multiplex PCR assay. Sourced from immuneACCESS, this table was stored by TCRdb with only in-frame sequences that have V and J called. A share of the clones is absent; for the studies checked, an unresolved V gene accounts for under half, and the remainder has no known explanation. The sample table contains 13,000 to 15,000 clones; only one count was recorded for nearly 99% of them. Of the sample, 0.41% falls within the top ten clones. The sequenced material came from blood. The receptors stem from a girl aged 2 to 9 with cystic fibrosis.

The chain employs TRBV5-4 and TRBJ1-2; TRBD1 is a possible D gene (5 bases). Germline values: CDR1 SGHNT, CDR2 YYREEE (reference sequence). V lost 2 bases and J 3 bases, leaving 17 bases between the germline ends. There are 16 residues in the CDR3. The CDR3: CASSLSSGREDYGYTF. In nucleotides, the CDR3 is TGTGCCAGCAGCTTATCATCGGGACGGGAAGACTATGGCTACACCTTC.

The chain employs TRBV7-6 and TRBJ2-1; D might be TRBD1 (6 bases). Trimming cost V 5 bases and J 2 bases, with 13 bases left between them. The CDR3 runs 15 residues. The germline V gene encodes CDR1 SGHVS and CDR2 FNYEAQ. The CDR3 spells CASSRTATTYNEQFF. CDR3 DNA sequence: TGTGCCAGCAGCCGGACAGCTACTACCTACAATGAGCAGTTCTTC. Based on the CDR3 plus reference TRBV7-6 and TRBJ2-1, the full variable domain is GAGVSQSPRYKVTKRGQDVALRCDPISGHVSLYWYRQALGQGPEFLTYFNYEAQQDKSGLPNDRFSAERPEGSISTLTIQRTEQRDSAMYRCASSRTATTYNEQFFGPGTRLTVL.

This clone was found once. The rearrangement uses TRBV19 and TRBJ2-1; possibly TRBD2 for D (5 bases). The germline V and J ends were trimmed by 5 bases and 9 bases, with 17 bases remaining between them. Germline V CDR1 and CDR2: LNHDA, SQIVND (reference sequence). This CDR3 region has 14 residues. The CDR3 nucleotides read TGTGCCAGTAGTCTCGCTGGGGTCGGAGGTGAGCAGTTCTTC. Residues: CASSLAGVGGEQFF.

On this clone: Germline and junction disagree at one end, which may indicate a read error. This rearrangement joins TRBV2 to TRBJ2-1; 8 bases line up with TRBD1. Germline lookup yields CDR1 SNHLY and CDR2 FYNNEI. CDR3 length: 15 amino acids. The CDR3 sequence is CASREGTGNYNEQFF. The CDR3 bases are TGTGCCAGCAGAGAAGGGACAGGCAACTACAATGAGCAGTTCTTC.

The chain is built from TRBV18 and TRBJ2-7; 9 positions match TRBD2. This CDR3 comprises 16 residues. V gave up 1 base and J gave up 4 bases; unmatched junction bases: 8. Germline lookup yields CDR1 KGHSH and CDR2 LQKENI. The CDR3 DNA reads TGTGCCAGCTCACCACGGGAGGCTAGCGGGACGTACGAGCAGTACTTC. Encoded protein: CASSPREASGTYEQYF.

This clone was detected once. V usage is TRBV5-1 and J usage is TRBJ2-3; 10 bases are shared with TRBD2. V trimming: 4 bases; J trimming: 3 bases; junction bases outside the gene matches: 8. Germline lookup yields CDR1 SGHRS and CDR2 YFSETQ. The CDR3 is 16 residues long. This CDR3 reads CASSHQGLAVTDTQYF. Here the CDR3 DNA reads TGCGCCAGCAGCCATCAAGGACTAGCGGTAACAGATACGCAGTATTTT. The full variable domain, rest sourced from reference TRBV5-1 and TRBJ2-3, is KAGVTQTPRYLIKTRGQQVTLSCSPISGHRSVSWYQQTPGQGLQFLFEYFSETQRNKGNFPGRFSGRQFSNSRSEMNVSTLELGDSALYLCASSHQGLAVTDTQYFGPGTRLTVL.

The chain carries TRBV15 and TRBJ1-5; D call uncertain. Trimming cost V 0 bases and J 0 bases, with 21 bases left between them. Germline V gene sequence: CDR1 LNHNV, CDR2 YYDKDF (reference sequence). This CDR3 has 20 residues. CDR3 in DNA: TGTGCCACCAGCAGAGAGCATCAATCGTACAGCTTGTATAGCAATCAGCCCCAGCATTTT. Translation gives CATSREHQSYSLYSNQPQHF.

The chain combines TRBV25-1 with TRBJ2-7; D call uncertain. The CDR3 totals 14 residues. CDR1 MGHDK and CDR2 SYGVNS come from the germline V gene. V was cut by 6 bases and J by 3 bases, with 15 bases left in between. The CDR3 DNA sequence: TGTGCCAGCAGCCTGGGGATCCTCGACTACGAGCAGTACTTC. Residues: CASSLGILDYEQYF.

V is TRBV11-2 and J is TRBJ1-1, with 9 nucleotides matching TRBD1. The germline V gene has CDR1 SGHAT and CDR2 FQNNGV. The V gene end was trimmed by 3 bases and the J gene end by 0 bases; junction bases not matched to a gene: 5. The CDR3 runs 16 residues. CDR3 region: CASSFLGQGLNTEAFF. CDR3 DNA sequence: TGTGCCAGCAGCTTTCTAGGACAGGGGCTGAACACTGAAGCTTTCTTT. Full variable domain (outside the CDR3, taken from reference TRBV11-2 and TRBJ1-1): EAGVAQSPRYKIIEKRQSVAFWCNPISGHATLYWYQQILGQGPKLLIQFQNNGVVDDSQLPKDRFSAERLKGVDSTLKIQPAKLEDSAVYLCASSFLGQGLNTEAFFGQGTRLTVV.

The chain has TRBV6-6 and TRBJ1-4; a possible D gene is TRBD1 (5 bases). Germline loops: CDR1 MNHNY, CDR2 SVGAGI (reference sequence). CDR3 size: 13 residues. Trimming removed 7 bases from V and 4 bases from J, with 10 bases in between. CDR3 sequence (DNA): TGTGCCAGCACCGGGACTGATAATGAAAAACTGTTTTTT. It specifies CASTGTDNEKLFF.

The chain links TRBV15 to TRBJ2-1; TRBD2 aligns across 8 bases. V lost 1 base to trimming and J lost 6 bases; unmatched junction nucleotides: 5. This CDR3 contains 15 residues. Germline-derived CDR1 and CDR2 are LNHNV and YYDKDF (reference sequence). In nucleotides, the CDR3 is TGTGCCACCAGCAGAGGCTCGGGAGGGCCCAATGAGCAGTTCTTC. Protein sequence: CATSRGSGGPNEQFF.

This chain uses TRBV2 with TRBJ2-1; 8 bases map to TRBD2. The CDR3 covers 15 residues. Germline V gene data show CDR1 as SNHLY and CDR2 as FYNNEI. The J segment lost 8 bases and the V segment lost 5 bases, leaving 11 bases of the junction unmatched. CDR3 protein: CASSRQSGSTDEQFF. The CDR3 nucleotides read TGTGCCAGCAGTCGACAGAGCGGGAGTACGGATGAGCAGTTCTTC.

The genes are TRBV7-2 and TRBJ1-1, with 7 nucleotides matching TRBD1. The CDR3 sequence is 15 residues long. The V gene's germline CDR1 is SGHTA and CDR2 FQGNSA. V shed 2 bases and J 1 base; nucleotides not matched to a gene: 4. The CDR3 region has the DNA TGTGCCAGCAGCTTAATGGGACAGTCGAACACTGAAGCTTTCTTT. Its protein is CASSLMGQSNTEAFF.

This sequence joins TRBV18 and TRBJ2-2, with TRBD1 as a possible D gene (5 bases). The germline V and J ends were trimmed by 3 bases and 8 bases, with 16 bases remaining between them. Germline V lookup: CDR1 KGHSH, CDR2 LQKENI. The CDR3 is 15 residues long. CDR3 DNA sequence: TGTGCCAGCTCACCGGTGGCAGGGTCGTCGGGGGAGCTGTTTTTT. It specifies CASSPVAGSSGELFF.

The CDR3 protein is CASSLEGRGNTIYF. The CDR3 DNA is TGTGCCAGCAGCTTAGAAGGCCGCGGAAACACCATATATTTT. The chain employs TRBV13 and TRBJ1-3; D not resolved. The CDR3 is 14 residues long. Trimming cost V 1 base and J 4 bases, with 8 bases left between them. The germline V gene encodes CDR1 PRHDT and CDR2 FYEKMQ (reference sequence).

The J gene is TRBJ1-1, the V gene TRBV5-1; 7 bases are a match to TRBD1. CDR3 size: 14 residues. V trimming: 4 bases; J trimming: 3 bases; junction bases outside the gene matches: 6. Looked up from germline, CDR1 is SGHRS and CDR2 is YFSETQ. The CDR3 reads CASSGRDSYTEAFF. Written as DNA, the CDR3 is TGCGCCAGCAGCGGTCGGGACAGCTACACTGAAGCTTTCTTT.

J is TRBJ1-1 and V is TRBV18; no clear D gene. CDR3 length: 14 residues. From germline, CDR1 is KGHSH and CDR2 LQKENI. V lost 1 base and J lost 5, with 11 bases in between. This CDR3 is CASSPRTDRTEAFF. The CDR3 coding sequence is TGTGCCAGCTCACCACGGACGGATCGAACTGAAGCTTTCTTT. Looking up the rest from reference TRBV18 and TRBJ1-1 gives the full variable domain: NAGVMQNPRHLVRRRGQEARLRCSPMKGHSHVYWYRQLPEEGLKFMVYLQKENIIDESGMPKERFSAEFPKEGPSILRIQQVVRGDSAAYFCASSPRTDRTEAFFGQGTRLTVV.

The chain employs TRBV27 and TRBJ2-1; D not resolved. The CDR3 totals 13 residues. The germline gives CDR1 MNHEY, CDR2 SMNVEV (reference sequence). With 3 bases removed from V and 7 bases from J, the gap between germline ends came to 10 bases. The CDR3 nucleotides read TGTGCCAGCAGTTTTCTAGGTAGGAATGAGCAGTTCTTC. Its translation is CASSFLGRNEQFF.

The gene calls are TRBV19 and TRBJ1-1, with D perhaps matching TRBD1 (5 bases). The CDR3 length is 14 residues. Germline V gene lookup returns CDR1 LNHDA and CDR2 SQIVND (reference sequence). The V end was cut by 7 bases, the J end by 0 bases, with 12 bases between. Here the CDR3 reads CASKARDLNTEAFF. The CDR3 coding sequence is TGTGCCAGTAAGGCTAGGGACTTGAACACTGAAGCTTTCTTT.

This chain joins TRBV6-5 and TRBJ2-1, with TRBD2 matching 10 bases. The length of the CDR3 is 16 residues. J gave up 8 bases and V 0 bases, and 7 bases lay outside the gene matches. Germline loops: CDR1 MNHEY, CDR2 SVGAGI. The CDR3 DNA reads TGTGCCAGCAGTTACTCCCTAGCGGGAGTCAGGTATGAGCAGTTCTTC. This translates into CASSYSLAGVRYEQFF.

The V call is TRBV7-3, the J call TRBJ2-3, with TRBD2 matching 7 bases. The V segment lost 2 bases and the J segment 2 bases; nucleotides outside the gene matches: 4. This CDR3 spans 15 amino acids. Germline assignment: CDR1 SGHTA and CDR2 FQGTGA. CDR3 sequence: CASSLEAGHTDTQYF. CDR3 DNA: TGTGCCAGCAGCTTAGAAGCGGGGCACACAGATACGCAGTATTTT.

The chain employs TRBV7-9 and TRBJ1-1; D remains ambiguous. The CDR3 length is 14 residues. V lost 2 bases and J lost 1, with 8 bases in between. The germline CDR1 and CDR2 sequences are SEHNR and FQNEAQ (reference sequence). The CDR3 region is CASSLKAGNTEAFF. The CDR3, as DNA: TGTGCCAGCAGCTTAAAGGCAGGGAACACTGAAGCTTTCTTT.

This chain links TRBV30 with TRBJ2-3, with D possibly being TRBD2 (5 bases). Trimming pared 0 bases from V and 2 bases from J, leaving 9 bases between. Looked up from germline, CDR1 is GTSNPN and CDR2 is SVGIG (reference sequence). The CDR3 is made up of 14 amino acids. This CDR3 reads CAWSVRGNTDTQYF. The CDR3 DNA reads TGTGCCTGGAGTGTACGAGGGAACACAGATACGCAGTATTTT.

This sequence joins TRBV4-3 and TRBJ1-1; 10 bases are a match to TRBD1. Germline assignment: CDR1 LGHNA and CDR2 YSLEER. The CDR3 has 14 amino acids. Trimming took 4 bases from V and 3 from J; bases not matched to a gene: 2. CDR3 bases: TGCGCCAGCAGCCGGGGACAGGGGTACACTGAAGCTTTCTTT. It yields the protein CASSRGQGYTEAFF.

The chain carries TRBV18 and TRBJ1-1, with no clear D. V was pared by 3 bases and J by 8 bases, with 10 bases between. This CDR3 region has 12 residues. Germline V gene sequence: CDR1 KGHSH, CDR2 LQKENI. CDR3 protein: CASSPLADEAFF. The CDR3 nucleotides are TGTGCCAGCTCACCTTTGGCGGACGAAGCTTTCTTT.

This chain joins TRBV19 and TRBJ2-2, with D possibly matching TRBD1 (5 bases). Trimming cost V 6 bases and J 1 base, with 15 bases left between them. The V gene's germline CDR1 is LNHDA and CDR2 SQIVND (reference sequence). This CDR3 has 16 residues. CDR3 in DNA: TGTGCCAGTAGAAAAGGGGCAGTCCTGAACACCGGGGAGCTGTTTTTT. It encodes CASRKGAVLNTGELFF. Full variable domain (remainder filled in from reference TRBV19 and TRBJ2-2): DGGITQSPKYLFRKEGQNVTLSCEQNLNHDAMYWYRQDPGQGLRLIYYSQIVNDFQKGDIAEGYSVSREKKESFPLTVTSAQKNPTAFYLCASRKGAVLNTGELFFGEGSRLTVL.

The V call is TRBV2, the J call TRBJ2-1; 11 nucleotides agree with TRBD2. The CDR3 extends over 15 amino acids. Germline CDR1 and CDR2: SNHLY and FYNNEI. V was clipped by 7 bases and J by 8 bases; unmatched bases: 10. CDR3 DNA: TGTGCCAGCAATACCCGGACTAGCGGGTATCATGAGCAGTTCTTC. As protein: CASNTRTSGYHEQFF.